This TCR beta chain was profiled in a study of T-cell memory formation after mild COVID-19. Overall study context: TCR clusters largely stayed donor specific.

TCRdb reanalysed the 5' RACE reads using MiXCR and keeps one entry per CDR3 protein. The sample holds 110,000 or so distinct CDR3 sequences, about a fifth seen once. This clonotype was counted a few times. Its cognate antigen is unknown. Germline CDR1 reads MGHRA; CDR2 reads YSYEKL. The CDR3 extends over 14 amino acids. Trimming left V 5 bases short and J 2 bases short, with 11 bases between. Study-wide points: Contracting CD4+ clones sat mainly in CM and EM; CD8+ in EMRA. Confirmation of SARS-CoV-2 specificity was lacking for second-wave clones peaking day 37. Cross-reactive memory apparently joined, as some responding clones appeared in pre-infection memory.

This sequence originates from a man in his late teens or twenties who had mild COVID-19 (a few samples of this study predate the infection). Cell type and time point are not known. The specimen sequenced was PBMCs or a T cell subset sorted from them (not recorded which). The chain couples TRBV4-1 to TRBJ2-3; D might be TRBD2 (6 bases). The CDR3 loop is CASSKLDYTDTQYF. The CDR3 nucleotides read TGCGCCAGCAGCAAGCTGGACTACACAGATACGCAGTATTTT.